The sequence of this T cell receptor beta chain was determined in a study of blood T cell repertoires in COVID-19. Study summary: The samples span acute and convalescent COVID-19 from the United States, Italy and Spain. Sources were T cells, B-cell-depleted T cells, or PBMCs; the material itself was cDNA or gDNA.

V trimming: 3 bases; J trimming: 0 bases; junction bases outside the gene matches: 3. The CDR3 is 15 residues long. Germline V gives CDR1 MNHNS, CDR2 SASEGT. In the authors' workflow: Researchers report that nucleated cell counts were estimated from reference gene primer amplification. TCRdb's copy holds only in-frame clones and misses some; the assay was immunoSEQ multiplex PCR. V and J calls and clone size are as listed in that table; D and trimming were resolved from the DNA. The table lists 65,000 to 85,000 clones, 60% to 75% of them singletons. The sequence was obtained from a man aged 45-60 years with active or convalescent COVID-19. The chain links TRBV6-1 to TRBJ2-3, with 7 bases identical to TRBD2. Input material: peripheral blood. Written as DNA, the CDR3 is TGTGCCAGCAGTGATCTAGCGGCTAGCACAGATACGCAGTATTTT. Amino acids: CASSDLAASTDTQYF.